The 24 T cell receptor beta chains listed next were all sequenced from one sample in a study of T cells in Graves' hyperthyroidism and ophthalmopathy. Amplification yielded TCR beta CDR3 regions, with RNA transcripts as the source. A first-round RT-PCR of the TCR CDR3 used the HTBI primer set. Via MiXCR, TCRdb re-called the multiplex PCR reads, giving one row per CDR3 protein. Of a few hundred thousand distinct CDR3 sequences in the sample, about 13% were seen once. Input material: blood. The receptor source for this set is a woman between 18 and 29 years old with Graves' hyperthyroidism.

V and J are TRBV27 and TRBJ2-1; 10 bases align to TRBD2. The V gene end was trimmed by 4 bases and the J gene end by 2 bases; junction bases not matched to a gene: 8. The germline gives CDR1 MNHEY, CDR2 SMNVEV (reference sequence). The CDR3 contains 17 residues. The CDR3 loop reads CASSSNLAGATYNEQFF. As DNA, the CDR3 is TGTGCCAGCAGTTCCAATCTAGCGGGAGCCACCTACAATGAGCAGTTCTTC.

This clonotype was seen a handful of times. V usage is TRBV5-1 and J usage is TRBJ2-3, with a tentative D call TRBD1 (5 bases). Germline V CDR1 and CDR2: SGHRS, YFSETQ. The CDR3 extends over 14 amino acids. The V end was cut by 4 bases, the J end by 4 bases, with 13 bases between. CDR3 in amino acids: CASSPAGKSDTQYF. The CDR3 DNA reads TGCGCCAGCAGCCCAGCAGGGAAGTCAGATACGCAGTATTTT.

This clonotype occurred a few times. This sequence joins TRBV7-3 and TRBJ2-4, with D unresolved. Trimming shortened V by 6 bases and J by 0 bases, and 15 bases separated the two germline ends. The CDR3 covers 16 residues. CDR1 is SGHTA and CDR2 is FQGTGA in the germline V gene. The CDR3 region is CASSEATPLAKNIQYF. CDR3 DNA sequence: TGTGCCAGCAGTGAAGCTACCCCCTTAGCCAAAAACATTCAGTACTTC.

This clonotype was recorded many times. The chain uses TRBV3-1 and TRBJ2-7, with 9 bases aligning to TRBD1. The length of the CDR3 is 17 residues. Germline values: CDR1 LGHDT, CDR2 YNNKEL (reference sequence). The V gene end was trimmed by 6 bases and the J gene end by 4 bases; junction bases not matched to a gene: 16. The chain's CDR3 is CASSSVRPGQGLYEQYF. The CDR3 nucleotides are TGTGCCAGCAGTAGCGTCAGACCGGGACAGGGACTATACGAGCAGTACTTC.

This clonotype was counted at least ten times. J is TRBJ1-3 and V is TRBV20-1, with TRBD1 matching over 7 bases. The CDR3 has 13 amino acids. With 4 bases clipped from V and 8 bases from J, the junction kept 8 bases outside the gene matches. Germline loops: CDR1 DFQATT, CDR2 SNEGSKA (reference sequence). As DNA, the CDR3 is TGCAGTGCTAACCCGACAGGGACAGACACCATATATTTT. It translates to CSANPTGTDTIYF.

This clonotype was seen ten or more times. The chain recombines TRBV7-9 with TRBJ2-7, with D maybe TRBD2 (7 bases). Germline values: CDR1 SEHNR, CDR2 FQNEAQ (reference sequence). The ends were cut back, 5 bases at V and 5 bases at J, with 22 bases in the middle. This CDR3 spans 16 amino acids. In nucleotides, the CDR3 is TGTGCCAGCAGCCCCCGCTTGTCGGGGGGCGGCGACGAGCAGTACTTC. Its translation: CASSPRLSGGGDEQYF.

This clonotype was seen a handful of times. This chain uses TRBV20-1 with TRBJ2-7, with 15 bases aligning to TRBD2. Germline assignment: CDR1 DFQATT and CDR2 SNEGSKA (reference sequence). J lost 6 bases, V lost 2 bases, and 8 bases had no gene match. The CDR3 contains 16 residues. CDR3 sequence: CSARRKLGLAGGEQYF. DNA for the CDR3: TGCAGTGCTAGACGGAAGTTGGGACTAGCGGGAGGCGAGCAGTACTTC.

A single count supports this clonotype. The genes are TRBV13 and TRBJ2-3; 11 bases match TRBD1. The CDR3 length is 17 residues. V was pared by 3 bases and J by 3 bases, with 8 bases of the junction left unmatched. The germline V gene has CDR1 PRHDT and CDR2 FYEKMQ (reference sequence). The CDR3 DNA follows: TGTGCCAGCAGCTTGGGGTTCGGGACAGGGGGGACAGATACGCAGTATTTT. Protein sequence: CASSLGFGTGGTDTQYF. The complete variable domain, with remaining parts taken from reference TRBV13 and TRBJ2-3, reads AAGVIQSPRHLIKEKRETATLKCYPIPRHDTVYWYQQGPGQDPQFLISFYEKMQSDKGSIPDRFSAQQFSDYHSELNMSSLELGDSALYFCASSLGFGTGGTDTQYFGPGTRLTVL.

This clonotype was counted many times. This chain joins TRBV18 and TRBJ2-3; no clear D gene. The CDR3 has 14 amino acids. With 1 base removed from V and 5 bases from J, the gap between germline ends came to 10 bases. Germline-derived CDR1 and CDR2 are KGHSH and LQKENI. The CDR3 region has the DNA TGTGCCAGCTCACCACAGGGCAGAGAAGATACGCAGTATTTT. This gives the protein CASSPQGREDTQYF.

This clonotype came up a few times. The rearrangement joins TRBV28 to TRBJ1-2; D is undetermined. V was trimmed by 6 bases and J by 6 bases, leaving 14 bases between them. The germline V gene has CDR1 MDHEN and CDR2 SYDVKM. The CDR3 loop spans 13 amino acids. CDR3 nucleotides: TGTGCCAGCAGCCCCGACCCAATCCATGGCTACACCTTC. Translating it yields CASSPDPIHGYTF.

This clonotype occurred a few times. This chain joins TRBV27 and TRBJ1-5; D is uncertain. Germline CDR1 reads MNHEY; CDR2 reads SMNVEV (reference sequence). V shed 6 bases and J shed 1 base, with 10 bases lying between them. CDR3 length: 14 residues. The CDR3 region is CASSRGWSNQPQHF. The CDR3 nucleotides are TGTGCCAGCAGCCGCGGTTGGAGCAATCAGCCCCAGCATTTT.

This clonotype was observed a few times. V usage is TRBV30 and J usage is TRBJ2-7; tentative D call: TRBD2 (6 bases). Germline CDR1 reads GTSNPN; CDR2 reads SVGIG (reference sequence). This CDR3 contains 12 residues. Trimming pared 3 bases from V and 3 bases from J, leaving 9 bases between. The CDR3 sequence is CAWRVGSYEQYF. The DNA of the CDR3 is TGTGCCTGGAGGGTCGGGAGCTACGAGCAGTACTTC.

This clonotype was recorded at least ten times. This chain links TRBV6-2 or TRBV6-3 with TRBJ2-3, with 7 nucleotides matching TRBD2. The CDR3 has 15 amino acids. Looked up from germline, CDR1 is MNHEY and CDR2 is SVGEGT. Trimming took 0 bases from V and 3 from J; bases not matched to a gene: 3. CDR3 nucleotide sequence: TGTGCCAGCAGTTACTCGTGGCGGGAGACAGATACGCAGTATTTT. Translating gives CASSYSWRETDTQYF.

This clonotype showed up just a few times. The J gene is TRBJ2-7, the V gene TRBV30; 10 nucleotides align to TRBD1. The CDR3 sequence is 14 residues long. V was pared by 3 bases and J by 2 bases, with 4 bases of the junction left unmatched. CDR1 and CDR2 from the germline V gene are GTSNPN and SVGIG (reference sequence). As DNA, the CDR3 is TGTGCCTGGAGCCTGACAGGGGGCCCCTACGAGCAGTACTTC. This translates into CAWSLTGGPYEQYF.

The gene calls are TRBV20-1 and TRBJ2-1; 13 positions agree with TRBD2. CDR1 DFQATT and CDR2 SNEGSKA come from the germline V gene (reference sequence). The CDR3 has 15 amino acids. After removal of 3 bases from V and 10 bases from J, the junction contained 9 bases not matched to a gene. The CDR3 sequence is CSASLRTSGRHEQFF. The CDR3 nucleotides read TGCAGTGCTAGCCTACGGACTAGCGGGAGACACGAGCAGTTCTTC.

This clonotype was counted many times. The chain has TRBV27 and TRBJ1-1; D may be TRBD1 (6 bases). CDR1 MNHEY and CDR2 SMNVEV come from the germline V gene (reference sequence). This CDR3 contains 14 residues. V was clipped by 2 bases and J by 2 bases, with 9 bases between them. CDR3: CASSLRGGNTEAFF. The CDR3 nucleotides read TGTGCCAGCAGTTTAAGGGGGGGTAACACTGAAGCTTTCTTT.

This CDR3 is CASSPPGTDNTGELFF. The CDR3 DNA follows: TGTGCCAGCAGCCCCCCGGGCACAGATAACACCGGGGAGCTGTTTTTT. This chain joins TRBV28 and TRBJ2-2; D gene unclear. This CDR3 spans 16 amino acids. In germline, CDR1 is MDHEN, CDR2 SYDVKM. Trimming left V 6 bases short and J 2 bases short, with 16 bases between.

In the case of this clonotype: With a much larger clone just one base away, this may be a read error. This rearrangement joins TRBV28 to TRBJ2-1, with 11 nucleotides matching TRBD2. The length of the CDR3 is 16 residues. CDR1 MDHEN and CDR2 SYDVKM come from the germline V gene. Trimming cost V 6 bases and J 2 bases; bases outside gene matches: 6. CDR3 region: CASRKPGLAAYNEQFF. CDR3 nucleotide sequence: TGTGCCAGCAGAAAACCGGGACTAGCGGCCTACAATGAGCAGTTCTTC.

This clonotype showed up many times. CDR3 nucleotides: TGTGCCAGCAGCTTAGTAGGAGTTGGAGATACGCAGTATTTT. Amino acid sequence: CASSLVGVGDTQYF. The chain is built from TRBV7-9 and TRBJ2-3; D is unresolved. Trimming removed 1 base at V and 5 bases at J, with 10 bases between. This CDR3 has 14 residues. Germline values: CDR1 SEHNR, CDR2 FQNEAQ (reference sequence).

The table lists this clonotype with many counts. J is TRBJ2-3 and V is TRBV20-1; D remains unclear. The V end lost 2 bases, the J end lost 2 bases, and 5 bases lay between the germline ends. CDR1 and CDR2 (germline): DFQATT, SNEGSKA (reference sequence). CDR3 size: 12 residues. The CDR3: CSARLTTDTQYF. CDR3 nucleotide sequence: TGCAGTGCTAGACTAACCACAGATACGCAGTATTTT.

Ten or more counts support this clonotype. V is TRBV28 and J is TRBJ2-1, with TRBD1 as a possible D gene (6 bases). The CDR3 spans 12 residues. The V and J ends lost 4 bases and 10 bases respectively, with 11 bases between them. CDR1 and CDR2 from the germline V gene are MDHEN and SYDVKM. CDR3 DNA: TGTGCCAGCAGTTACACCGACAGGGAGCAGTTCTTC. Translated: CASSYTDREQFF. The whole variable domain, filled in from reference TRBV28 and TRBJ2-1, reads DVKVTQSSRYLVKRTGEKVFLECVQDMDHENMFWYRQDPGLGLRLIYFSYDVKMKEKGDIPEGYSVSREKKERFSLILESASTNQTSMYLCASSYTDREQFFGPGTRLTVL.

This clonotype was observed at least ten times. V usage is TRBV27 and J usage is TRBJ2-3; 8 bases line up with TRBD1. CDR1 and CDR2 from the germline V gene are MNHEY and SMNVEV (reference sequence). The CDR3 covers 15 residues. The junction had 8 bases not matched to a gene; V was cut back by 3 bases and J by 6 bases. The CDR3 spells CASSLGQVLGDTQYF. DNA for the CDR3: TGTGCCAGCAGTTTGGGACAGGTCCTGGGGGATACGCAGTATTTT.

This sequence joins TRBV19 and TRBJ1-1, with 8 bases aligning to TRBD1. The germline V gene has CDR1 LNHDA and CDR2 SQIVND (reference sequence). The CDR3 consists of 15 residues. The V and J ends lost 5 bases and 5 bases, in that order; junction bases with no gene match: 10. In DNA form, the CDR3 reads TGTGCCAGTAGTGTGGGGACAGGTCATGGAACTGAAGCTTTCTTT. It translates to CASSVGTGHGTEAFF.

This clonotype was seen only a few times. The chain carries TRBV2 and TRBJ2-1, with 9 bases that match TRBD2. V lost 10 bases, J lost 6 bases, and 7 bases stayed unmatched. Germline lookup yields CDR1 SNHLY and CDR2 FYNNEI. The CDR3 has 13 amino acids. CDR3 sequence (DNA): TGTGCCACCGAAGCTAGCGGGATCAATGAGCAGTTCTTC. Its translation: CATEASGINEQFF.